The next 31 T cell receptor beta chains were all read from a single sample in a study of T cells in Graves' hyperthyroidism and ophthalmopathy. RNA transcripts gave rise to amplified TCR beta CDR3 regions. Researchers ran a first-round RT-PCR on the TCR CDR3 using the HTBI primer set. TCRdb re-called the multiplex PCR reads with MiXCR, one entry per CDR3 protein. The data contain about 320,000 distinct CDR3 sequences, around a sixth of them seen just once; the ten biggest clones take up 33%. The specimen sequenced was blood. These receptors were collected from a young man with Graves' hyperthyroidism.

This clonotype was counted at least ten times. The rearrangement links TRBV11-2 to TRBJ2-7; 8 bases align to TRBD1. The CDR3 has 15 residues. Germline CDR1 and CDR2: SGHAT and FQNNGV. The V gene end was trimmed by 1 base and the J gene end by 2 bases; junction bases not matched to a gene: 4. The CDR3 DNA is TGTGCCAGCAGCTTAGGGACAGGGCCCGCCTACGAGCAGTACTTC. The encoded protein is CASSLGTGPAYEQYF.

The genes are TRBV4-1 and TRBJ2-3; 8 nucleotides match TRBD2. Germline V gives CDR1 MGHRA, CDR2 YSYEKL. This CDR3 is 16 amino acids long. The J segment lost 2 bases and the V segment lost 4 bases, leaving 8 bases of the junction unmatched. CDR3: CASSRKAGGHTDTQYF. DNA for the CDR3: TGCGCCAGCAGCCGGAAGGCGGGAGGCCACACAGATACGCAGTATTTT.

This chain links TRBV6-5 with TRBJ1-2; 7 nucleotides agree with TRBD1. This CDR3 has 14 residues. From germline, CDR1 is MNHEY and CDR2 SVGAGI. The V and J ends lost 2 bases and 2 bases, in that order; junction bases with no gene match: 2. The CDR3 loop reads CASSYGGGNYGYTF. The CDR3 DNA is TGTGCCAGCAGTTACGGAGGGGGCAACTATGGCTACACCTTC.

This clonotype was detected ten times or more. The chain employs TRBV7-2 and TRBJ1-1, with D possibly TRBD1 on 6 matching bases. Germline V lookup: CDR1 SGHTA, CDR2 FQGNSA. This CDR3 region has 14 residues. V gave up 1 base and J gave up 5 bases, with 11 bases separating them. Written as DNA, the CDR3 is TGTGCCAGCAGCTTAGGTGGGGGGCGAACTGAAGCTTTCTTT. Translated: CASSLGGGRTEAFF.

This clonotype was observed at least ten times. The chain couples TRBV6-2 or TRBV6-3 to TRBJ2-1, with D perhaps matching TRBD2 (6 bases). V lost 0 bases, J lost 7 bases, and 16 bases lay in between. The CDR3 is 16 residues long. The germline V gene has CDR1 MNHEY and CDR2 SVGEGT. The CDR3 reads CASSYSNAGWMNEQFF. In DNA, the CDR3 is TGTGCCAGCAGTTACTCTAACGCGGGATGGATGAATGAGCAGTTCTTC.

The table lists this clonotype with many counts. The rearrangement links TRBV20-1 to TRBJ2-5, with TRBD2 as a possible D gene (5 bases). Trimming took 7 bases from V and 5 from J, leaving 23 bases between them. The CDR3 runs 15 residues. Looked up from germline, CDR1 is DFQATT and CDR2 is SNEGSKA (reference sequence). The CDR3 region has the DNA TGCAGTGGGAGGAGGAGGTTCGGACCTTTCGAGACCCAGTACTTC. Protein: CSGRRRFGPFETQYF.

The V and J genes are TRBV19 and TRBJ2-1; TRBD1 is a possible D gene (6 bases). The V gene lost 6 bases and the J gene lost 3 bases, with 15 bases spanning the gap. Looked up from germline, CDR1 is LNHDA and CDR2 is SQIVND (reference sequence). This CDR3 contains 15 residues. This CDR3 reads CASRNLQGGYNEQFF. As DNA, the CDR3 is TGTGCCAGTAGGAATTTGCAAGGGGGCTACAATGAGCAGTTCTTC.

This clonotype was recorded many times. The chain uses TRBV5-1 and TRBJ1-1; no clear D. Trimming shortened V by 3 bases and J by 1 base, and 10 bases separated the two germline ends. Germline V gene sequence: CDR1 SGHRS, CDR2 YFSETQ. The CDR3 is made up of 14 amino acids. The CDR3 loop reads CASSSSSGNTEAFF. CDR3 nucleotide sequence: TGCGCCAGCAGCTCGAGCAGCGGGAACACTGAAGCTTTCTTT.

This clonotype was detected a few times. V is TRBV5-1 and J is TRBJ1-2, with D uncertain. The germline V and J ends were trimmed by 3 bases and 5 bases, with 14 bases remaining between them. CDR3 size: 14 residues. Germline V gives CDR1 SGHRS, CDR2 YFSETQ. The CDR3 is CASSSSGVLYGYTF. Here the CDR3 DNA reads TGCGCCAGCAGCTCCAGCGGGGTTTTATATGGCTACACCTTC.

This clonotype was picked up many times. V and J are TRBV7-9 and TRBJ2-3; no reliable D call. This CDR3 contains 15 residues. Germline lookup yields CDR1 SEHNR and CDR2 FQNEAQ (reference sequence). V was shortened by 4 bases and J by 0 bases, with 11 bases between the two germline ends. CDR3 coding DNA: TGTGCCAGCAGCTCCACCCGTTCAAGCACAGATACGCAGTATTTT. Protein: CASSSTRSSTDTQYF.

The V call is TRBV12-3 or TRBV12-4, the J call TRBJ1-6; D is uncertain. V lost 2 bases and J lost 8, with 10 bases in between. The CDR3 is 14 amino acids. CDR3 protein: CASSLTVKDSPLHF. The CDR3 nucleotides read TGTGCCAGCAGTTTAACGGTAAAAGATTCACCCCTCCACTTT.

This clonotype was picked up a small number of times. The chain joins TRBV5-4 to TRBJ2-1; 8 nucleotides align to TRBD1. The CDR3 consists of 14 residues. The germline gives CDR1 SGHNT, CDR2 YYREEE (reference sequence). Losses at the gene ends were 4 bases for V and 5 bases for J; bases not matched to a gene: 5. CDR3 in amino acids: CASSLDRANNEQFF. In DNA, the CDR3 is TGTGCCAGCAGCCTGGACAGGGCTAACAATGAGCAGTTCTTC.

This clonotype was observed a few times. The chain recombines TRBV12-3 or TRBV12-4 with TRBJ1-2, with 9 bases identical to TRBD1. There are 16 residues in the CDR3. The ends lost 4 bases at V and 6 bases at J; junction bases unmatched: 12. The CDR3 DNA reads as TGTGCCAGCAGTTCAGGCCGACAGGGGGTAGTCGATGGCTACACCTTC. Protein sequence: CASSSGRQGVVDGYTF.

With respect to this clonotype: A much larger clone differs by one base, so this may be a read error. CDR3 protein: CSARDMGQGVAQYF. CDR3 bases: TGCAGTGCTAGAGACATGGGACAAGGCGTGGCCCAGTACTTC. This chain connects TRBV20-1 to TRBJ2-5; the D gene is possibly TRBD1 (6 bases). This CDR3 spans 14 amino acids. The V gene lost 0 bases and the J gene lost 9 bases, with 17 bases spanning the gap. CDR1 is DFQATT, CDR2 SNEGSKA, per germline (reference sequence).

This clonotype came up a few times. The gene calls are TRBV6-5 and TRBJ1-4; no clear D. The CDR3 consists of 13 residues. The V end was cut by 4 bases, the J end by 7 bases, with 10 bases between. Germline CDR1 MNHEY, CDR2 SVGAGI. As DNA, the CDR3 is TGTGCCAGCAGTTTCGACCCTGGTGAAAAACTGTTTTTT. It is translated as CASSFDPGEKLFF.

This clonotype showed up many times. The chain uses TRBV29-1 and TRBJ2-7; no clear D gene. V was trimmed by 6 bases and J by 0 bases, leaving 18 bases between them. The CDR3 consists of 15 residues. Germline CDR1 is SQVTM and CDR2 is ANQGSEA. CDR3 loop: CSVILGLGTSYEQYF. In DNA, the CDR3 is TGCAGCGTCATCCTAGGGTTGGGTACCTCCTACGAGCAGTACTTC.

This clonotype was detected many times. This CDR3 is CASSVPDPGDTQYF. In DNA form, the CDR3 reads TGTGCCAGCAGCGTACCGGACCCAGGAGATACGCAGTATTTT. The rearrangement uses TRBV9 and TRBJ2-3; D call uncertain. There are 14 residues in the CDR3. V was cut by 1 base and J by 5 bases, with 11 bases left in between. Germline V gives CDR1 SGDLS, CDR2 YYNGEE.

This clonotype was seen ten or more times. The chain combines TRBV6-1 with TRBJ1-5; D is possibly TRBD1 (6 bases). This CDR3 spans 14 amino acids. V dropped 9 bases and J dropped 2 bases, with 14 bases sitting between them. Germline V gives CDR1 MNHNS, CDR2 SASEGT. The CDR3 DNA sequence: TGTGCCAGTGCGGGACAAATGGGCAATCAGCCCCAGCATTTT. This sequence encodes CASAGQMGNQPQHF.

This clonotype was seen repeatedly, ten times or more. The chain employs TRBV5-1 and TRBJ2-1; D is unclear. V lost 0 bases and J 4 bases, leaving 8 bases between the germline ends. CDR1 SGHRS and CDR2 YFSETQ come from the germline V gene. There are 14 residues in the CDR3. The CDR3 region has the DNA TGCGCCAGCAGCTTGGACCCGGATTACAATGAGCAGTTCTTC. The encoded protein is CASSLDPDYNEQFF.

This clonotype has a count of ten or more. This rearrangement joins TRBV6-1 to TRBJ2-1, with D possibly matching TRBD2 (5 bases). Trimming left V 6 bases short and J 6 bases short, with 15 bases between. The CDR3 totals 14 residues. CDR1 and CDR2 from the germline V gene are MNHNS and SASEGT. The CDR3 sequence: CASRLADGSNEQFF. In DNA form, the CDR3 reads TGTGCCAGCAGGCTAGCAGACGGGTCCAATGAGCAGTTCTTC.

The genes are TRBV20-1 and TRBJ2-2, with TRBD2 matching over 10 bases. With 6 bases clipped from V and 3 bases from J, the junction kept 4 bases outside the gene matches. CDR1 and CDR2 from the germline V gene are DFQATT and SNEGSKA (reference sequence). This CDR3 is 14 amino acids long. CDR3 sequence (DNA): TGCAGTGCCGTAGCGGGAGGCGACACCGGGGAGCTGTTTTTT. Translation: CSAVAGGDTGELFF.

Only a few counts were recorded for this clonotype. V usage is TRBV5-5 and J usage is TRBJ1-4; D is uncertain. V dropped 2 bases and J dropped 8 bases, with 7 bases sitting between them. Per the germline V gene, CDR1 is SGHKS and CDR2 is YYEKEE (reference sequence). This CDR3 is 12 amino acids long. As DNA, the CDR3 is TGTGCCAGCAGCTTTGGTGAAGAAAAACTGTTTTTT. It translates to CASSFGEEKLFF.

This clonotype was observed a few times. The chain recombines TRBV20-1 with TRBJ1-2; D perhaps matches TRBD1 (5 bases). The CDR3 loop spans 12 amino acids. Germline assignment: CDR1 DFQATT and CDR2 SNEGSKA (reference sequence). V shed 7 bases and J shed 8 bases, with 17 bases lying between them. CDR3 DNA: TGCAGTGTTCAGCGGGGGTTCCAGGGCTACACCTTC. This sequence encodes CSVQRGFQGYTF.

The gene calls are TRBV30 and TRBJ2-1; D may match TRBD1 or TRBD2 (5 bases each). There are 12 residues in the CDR3. Germline V gene sequence: CDR1 GTSNPN, CDR2 SVGIG (reference sequence). The V end was cut by 6 bases, the J end by 5 bases, with 11 bases between. As DNA, the CDR3 is TGTGCCTGCGGGACGGAGAACAATGAGCAGTTCTTC. This encodes CACGTENNEQFF.

There are many counts of this clonotype. The rearrangement links TRBV28 to TRBJ2-5; D is perhaps TRBD1 (7 bases). CDR3 size: 15 residues. V was pared by 6 bases and J by 7 bases, with 21 bases between. Germline CDR1 MDHEN, CDR2 SYDVKM. The CDR3 protein is CASRAGQTSDGTQYF. The CDR3 nucleotides are TGTGCCAGCAGGGCGGGACAGACCTCCGACGGGACCCAGTACTTC.

This clonotype was observed at least ten times. The J gene is TRBJ1-5, the V gene TRBV12-3 or TRBV12-4; no clear D gene. There are 13 residues in the CDR3. V lost 6 bases and J 2 bases, leaving 8 bases between the germline ends. CDR3: CASSFDRNQPQHF. The CDR3 DNA reads TGTGCCAGCAGCTTCGACCGCAATCAGCCCCAGCATTTT.

This clonotype was seen ten or more times. The chain joins TRBV5-1 to TRBJ1-2; D remains unclear. The germline CDR1 and CDR2 sequences are SGHRS and YFSETQ. V was cut by 7 bases and J by 8 bases, with 15 bases left in between. The CDR3 length is 12 residues. CDR3 DNA: TGCGCCAGCGATCCCGGCGGTAGGGGCTACACCTTC. Translating gives CASDPGGRGYTF.

At least ten counts were recorded for this clonotype. This sequence joins TRBV30 and TRBJ2-2; no reliable D call. CDR3 length equals 13 residues. Trimming took off 0 bases at V and 14 bases at J, with 16 bases between the two ends. CDR1 GTSNPN and CDR2 SVGIG come from the germline V gene (reference sequence). The DNA of the CDR3 is TGTGCCTGGAGTGTAAAGGTCCGGACGGAACTGTTTTTT. It codes for CAWSVKVRTELFF. Looking up the rest from reference TRBV30 and TRBJ2-2 gives the full variable domain: SQTIHQWPATLVQPVGSPLSLECTVEGTSNPNLYWYRQAAGRGLQLLFYSVGIGQISSEVPQNLSASRPQDRQFILSSKKLLLSDSGFYLCAWSVKVRTELFFGEGSRLTVL.

This clonotype was seen just once. This may arise from a read error, as a much more abundant clone is one base away. The V gene is TRBV11-3, the J gene TRBJ2-2; 11 positions match TRBD2. This CDR3 is built from 16 residues. Trimming at V came to 5 bases and at J to 6 bases, leaving 8 bases not matched to a gene. Germline V gives CDR1 SGHNT, CDR2 YENEEA. CDR3 DNA: TGTGCCAGCAGCCTGGCTAGCGGGGGGCCTCCCGGGGAGCTGTTTTTT. It encodes CASSLASGGPPGELFF.

This clonotype came up many times. V usage is TRBV19 and J usage is TRBJ1-1; no clear D. There are 13 residues in the CDR3. Germline loops: CDR1 LNHDA, CDR2 SQIVND (reference sequence). The germline V and J ends were trimmed by 7 bases and 6 bases, with 15 bases remaining between them. CDR3 in DNA: TGTGCCAGTAATTACGCCCAAAACGCTGAAGCTTTCTTT. Amino acids: CASNYAQNAEAFF. Drawing the rest from reference TRBV19 and TRBJ1-1, the complete variable domain is DGGITQSPKYLFRKEGQNVTLSCEQNLNHDAMYWYRQDPGQGLRLIYYSQIVNDFQKGDIAEGYSVSREKKESFPLTVTSAQKNPTAFYLCASNYAQNAEAFFGQGTRLTVV.

This clonotype was seen repeatedly, ten times or more. The rearrangement joins TRBV5-1 to TRBJ1-2, with TRBD1 matching 8 bases. V was clipped by 4 bases and J by 6 bases; unmatched bases: 5. The germline CDR1 and CDR2 sequences are SGHRS and YFSETQ. The CDR3 extends over 13 amino acids. The CDR3: CASSHGQGDGYTF. CDR3 DNA: TGCGCCAGCAGCCACGGACAGGGTGATGGCTACACCTTC. Variable domain in full (rest from reference TRBV5-1 and TRBJ1-2): KAGVTQTPRYLIKTRGQQVTLSCSPISGHRSVSWYQQTPGQGLQFLFEYFSETQRNKGNFPGRFSGRQFSNSRSEMNVSTLELGDSALYLCASSHGQGDGYTFGSGTRLTVV.